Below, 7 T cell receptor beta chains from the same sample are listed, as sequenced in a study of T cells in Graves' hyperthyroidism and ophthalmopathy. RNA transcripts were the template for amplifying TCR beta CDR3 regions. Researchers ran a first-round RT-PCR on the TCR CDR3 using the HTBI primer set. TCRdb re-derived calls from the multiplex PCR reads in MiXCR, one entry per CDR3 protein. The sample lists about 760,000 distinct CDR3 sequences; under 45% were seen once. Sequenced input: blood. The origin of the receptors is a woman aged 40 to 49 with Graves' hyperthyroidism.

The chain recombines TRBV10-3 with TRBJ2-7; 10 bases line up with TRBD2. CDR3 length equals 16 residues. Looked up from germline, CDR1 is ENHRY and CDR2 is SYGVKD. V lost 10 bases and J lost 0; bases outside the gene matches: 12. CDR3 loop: CASSRTSGVSSYEQYF. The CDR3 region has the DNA TGTGCCAGCAGCCGAACTAGCGGGGTAAGCTCCTACGAGCAGTACTTC.

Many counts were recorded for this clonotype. The CDR3 here is CASSLGGVGNEQYF. CDR3 DNA sequence: TGTGCCAGCAGCTTAGGGGGAGTTGGTAACGAGCAGTACTTC. The genes are TRBV7-6 and TRBJ2-7; D is perhaps TRBD2 (5 bases). V was clipped by 1 base and J by 5 bases, with 12 bases between them. The CDR3 loop spans 14 amino acids. CDR1 SGHVS and CDR2 FNYEAQ come from the germline V gene.

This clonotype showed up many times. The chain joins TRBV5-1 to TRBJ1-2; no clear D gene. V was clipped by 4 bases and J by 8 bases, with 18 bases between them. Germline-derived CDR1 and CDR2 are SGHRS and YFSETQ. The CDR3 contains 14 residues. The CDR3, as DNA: TGCGCCAGCAGCGACGGATACGATCCGTACGGCTACACCTTC. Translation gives CASSDGYDPYGYTF.

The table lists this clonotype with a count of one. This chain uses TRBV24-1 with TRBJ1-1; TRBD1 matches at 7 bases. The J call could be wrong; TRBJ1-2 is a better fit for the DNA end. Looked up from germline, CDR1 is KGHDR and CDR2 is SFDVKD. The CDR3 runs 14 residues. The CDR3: CATSETGINYGYTF. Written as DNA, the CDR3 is TGTGCCACCAGTGAGACAGGGATTAACTATGGCTACACCTTC.

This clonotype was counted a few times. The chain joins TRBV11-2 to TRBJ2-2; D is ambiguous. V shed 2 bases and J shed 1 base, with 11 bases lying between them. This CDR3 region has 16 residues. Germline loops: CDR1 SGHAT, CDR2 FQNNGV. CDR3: CASSLRKTGNTGELFF. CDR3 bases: TGTGCCAGCAGCTTACGGAAGACGGGGAACACCGGGGAGCTGTTTTTT.

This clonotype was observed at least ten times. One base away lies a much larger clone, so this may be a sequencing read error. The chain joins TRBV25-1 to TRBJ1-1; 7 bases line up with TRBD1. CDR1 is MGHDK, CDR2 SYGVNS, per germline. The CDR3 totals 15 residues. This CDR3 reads CAGSSLTGKNTEAFF. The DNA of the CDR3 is TGTGCCGGCAGTTCTTTGACAGGGAAGAACACTGAAGCTTTCTTT.

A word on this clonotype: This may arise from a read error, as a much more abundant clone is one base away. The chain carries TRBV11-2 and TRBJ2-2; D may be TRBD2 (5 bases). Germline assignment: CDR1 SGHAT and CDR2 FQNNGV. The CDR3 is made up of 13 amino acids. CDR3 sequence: CASSLERVGELLF. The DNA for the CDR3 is TGTGCCAGCAGCTTAGAACGAGTCGGGGAGCTGCTTTTT.